These 14 T cell receptor beta chains were all obtained from the same sample, sequenced in a study of identical twins. One entry per CDR3 protein results from TCRdb running MiXCR on the 5' RACE reads. Seen here are around 1.7 million distinct CDR3 sequences, 32% observed once, and the top ten hold about 0.27%. Sequencing was done on a sample of cord blood. The receptors stem from a newborn girl in good health.

This clonotype came up a few times. The chain joins TRBV5-1 to TRBJ1-5; D not certain. CDR1 is SGHRS and CDR2 is YFSETQ in the germline V gene. This CDR3 is built from 13 residues. The ends were cut back, 2 bases at V and 7 bases at J, with 10 bases in the middle. The DNA for the CDR3 is TGCGCCAGCAGCTTCGATGGTTACCAGCCCCAGCATTTT. As protein: CASSFDGYQPQHF.

The V call is TRBV29-1, the J call TRBJ2-7; the D is unclear. The CDR3 has 11 amino acids. V shed 4 bases and J shed 2 bases, with 6 bases lying between them. Looked up from germline, CDR1 is SQVTM and CDR2 is ANQGSEA. The chain's CDR3 is CSVGSTYEQYF. The CDR3 coding sequence is TGCAGCGTTGGCAGCACCTACGAGCAGTACTTC.

For the CDR3, the DNA is TGTGCCAGCAGTTTGGCCCTCAGGGGGACCCTCTCCTACGAGCAGTACTTC. Amino acids: CASSLALRGTLSYEQYF. The V gene is TRBV28, the J gene TRBJ2-7, with 7 bases fitting TRBD1. CDR1 and CDR2 from the germline V gene are MDHEN and SYDVKM. The V segment lost 3 bases and the J segment 0 bases; nucleotides outside the gene matches: 11. This CDR3 is 17 amino acids long.

The rearrangement joins TRBV3-1 to TRBJ2-4; D may be TRBD1 or TRBD2 (5 bases each). The germline gives CDR1 LGHDT, CDR2 YNNKEL (reference sequence). Trimming shortened V by 0 bases and J by 0 bases, and 15 bases separated the two germline ends. This CDR3 has 18 residues. The CDR3 DNA is TGTGCCAGCAGCCAAGATTTGGGGCGGACTTTAGCCAAAAACATTCAGTACTTC. Translating it yields CASSQDLGRTLAKNIQYF.

The sample holds a few counts of this clonotype. The rearrangement uses TRBV2 and TRBJ2-4; D unresolved. The J call may be incorrect, as the DNA end agrees better with TRBJ2-7. The CDR3 extends over 12 amino acids. CDR1 is SNHLY, CDR2 FYNNEI, per germline. The CDR3 loop reads CASSAQLTEQYF. As DNA, the CDR3 is TGTGCCAGCAGTGCCCAACTTACCGAGCAGTACTTC.

This clonotype came up a few times. V usage is TRBV9 and J usage is TRBJ2-3; either TRBD1 or TRBD2 may supply D (5 bases each). This CDR3 region has 16 residues. CDR1 SGDLS and CDR2 YYNGEE come from the germline V gene. V shed 4 bases and J shed 3 bases, with 18 bases lying between them. CDR3 loop: CASSPRPGPRTDTQYF. In DNA form, the CDR3 reads TGTGCCAGCAGCCCACGCCCGGGACCGCGGACAGATACGCAGTATTTT. Based on the CDR3 plus reference TRBV9 and TRBJ2-3, the full variable domain is DSGVTQTPKHLITATGQRVTLRCSPRSGDLSVYWYQQSLDQGLQFLIQYYNGEERAKGNILERFSAQQFPDLHSELNLSSLELGDSALYFCASSPRPGPRTDTQYFGPGTRLTVL.

V gene TRBV20-1 combines with J gene TRBJ2-1, with 13 bases aligning to TRBD2. The V gene end was trimmed by 6 bases and the J gene end by 4 bases; junction bases not matched to a gene: 12. CDR1 and CDR2 from the germline V gene are DFQATT and SNEGSKA (reference sequence). The CDR3 is 17 amino acids. The CDR3 region is CSARRTSGSPAYNEQFF. The CDR3 region has the DNA TGCAGTGCCCGTCGGACTAGCGGGAGCCCAGCTTACAATGAGCAGTTCTTC.

The V gene is TRBV7-9, the J gene TRBJ2-4; D not certain. Gene TRBJ2-7 matches the end of the DNA better, so the J call may be wrong. CDR3 length: 11 amino acids. CDR1 SEHNR and CDR2 FQNEAQ come from the germline V gene (reference sequence). The CDR3 DNA reads as TGTGCCAGCAGCCAGTCTCTCGAGCAGTACTTC. Its translation is CASSQSLEQYF.

The chain combines TRBV20-1 with TRBJ1-5, with D perhaps matching TRBD1 (5 bases). This CDR3 spans 15 amino acids. Germline lookup yields CDR1 DFQATT and CDR2 SNEGSKA (reference sequence). Trimming pared 0 bases from V and 3 bases from J, leaving 12 bases between. The CDR3 DNA reads as TGCAGTGCTAGAGATCCCAGGGCTCCCAATCAGCCCCAGCATTTT. Its protein is CSARDPRAPNQPQHF.

This clonotype is a singleton in its sample. The V gene is TRBV20-1, the J gene TRBJ2-5; 11 nucleotides align to TRBD2. CDR1 is DFQATT, CDR2 SNEGSKA, per germline (reference sequence). The CDR3 contains 17 residues. V lost 1 base, J lost 2 bases, and 9 bases stayed unmatched. The CDR3 spells CSARVTSGSGGQETQYF. The DNA of the CDR3 is TGCAGTGCTAGAGTTACTAGCGGGAGTGGGGGGCAAGAGACCCAGTACTTC.

CDR3 protein: CASSERRPRDTQYF. The CDR3 DNA reads TGTGCCAGCAGTGAACGGCGACCACGAGATACGCAGTATTTT. The chain combines TRBV6-1 with TRBJ2-3, with no clear D. Trimming cost V 2 bases and J 5 bases, with 11 bases left between them. CDR3 length: 14 amino acids. From germline, CDR1 is MNHNS and CDR2 SASEGT.

This chain connects TRBV24-1 to TRBJ1-1; D not certain. Trimming shortened V by 5 bases and J by 5 bases, and 11 bases separated the two germline ends. CDR3 size: 13 residues. The germline CDR1 and CDR2 sequences are KGHDR and SFDVKD. The CDR3 region has the DNA TGTGCCACCAGTGCGCGGGTGGGGACTGAAGCTTTCTTT. It yields the protein CATSARVGTEAFF.

A single count supports this clonotype. Its ends do not fully match the called genes, so a read error is possible. This chain links TRBV18 with TRBJ2-5; D uncertain. The V gene's germline CDR1 is KGHSH and CDR2 LQKENI. CDR3 size: 11 residues. The CDR3 is CASSFQETLYF. The DNA for the CDR3 is TGTGCCAGCTCATTCCAAGAGACCCTGTACTTC. The full variable domain, rest sourced from reference TRBV18 and TRBJ2-5, is NAGVMQNPRHLVRRRGQEARLRCSPMKGHSHVYWYRQLPEEGLKFMVYLQKENIIDESGMPKERFSAEFPKEGPSILRIQQVVRGDSAAYFCASSFQETLYFGPGTRLLVL.

The CDR3 reads CASSFTPTNEQFF. DNA of the CDR3: TGTGCCAGCAGCTTCACACCAACCAATGAGCAGTTCTTC. V usage is TRBV7-6 and J usage is TRBJ2-1; D is ambiguous. V lost 3 bases and J lost 6, with 9 bases in between. In germline, CDR1 is SGHVS, CDR2 FNYEAQ. The CDR3 is made up of 13 amino acids.